These T cell receptor beta chains were read from a single sample in a study of blood T cell repertoires in COVID-19. Produced via immunoSEQ multiplex PCR; TCRdb's table is partial and in-frame only. The table shows 190,000 or so clones, with 86% occurring only once. The sample taken for sequencing was PBMCs or T cells enriched from blood (not recorded which). The receptors derive from a woman in her 30s who had recovered from COVID-19. Both conserved end residues are part of each CDR3. Each record gives: V gene, clone size, D gene, J gene, CDR3 protein, CDR3 DNA. A D gene is named only where the DNA matches it firmly. Not every row has a clone size; where given, it reads once, few, many or a size class.

TRBV10-2,.,TRBD2,TRBJ2-1,CASKAGLAGVYEQFF,TGCGCCAGCAAGGCGGGACTAGCGGGAGTTTATGAGCAGTTCTTC
TRBV27,few,TRBD1,TRBJ1-4,CASSVQGAGVNEKLFF,TGTGCCAGCAGTGTCCAGGGGGCGGGGGTTAATGAAAAACTGTTTTTT
TRBV28,.,.,TRBJ2-7,CASAGSKGTSQVDEQYF,TGTGCCAGCGCCGGGTCTAAAGGGACTTCCCAAGTGGACGAGCAGTACTTC
TRBV24-1,once,.,TRBJ2-7,CATSDPGAHEQYF,TGTGCCACCAGTGATCCAGGGGCCCACGAGCAGTACTTC
TRBV19,.,TRBD2,TRBJ2-1,CASSIRTSGDSYNEQFF,TGTGCCAGTAGTATTAGAACTAGCGGGGACTCCTACAATGAGCAGTTCTTC
TRBV5-6,.,TRBD1,TRBJ2-7,CASSLLPPSDRDPEQYF,TGTGCCAGCAGCCTGTTACCCCCGTCGGACAGGGATCCCGAGCAGTACTTC
TRBV12-3/TRBV12-4,.,.,TRBJ1-2,CASSFGRAYGYTF,TGTGCCAGCAGTTTCGGCAGGGCTTATGGCTACACCTTC
TRBV7-9,.,.,TRBJ2-7,CASTTPGEDTNYEQYF,TGTGCCAGCACCACCCCGGGCGAGGACACTAATTACGAGCAGTACTTC
TRBV29-1,.,TRBD1,TRBJ1-1,CSVRTGESTEAFF,TGCAGCGTGCGGACAGGGGAGAGCACTGAAGCTTTCTTT
TRBV28,once,TRBD1,TRBJ1-4,CASSPYGTGGKLFF,TGTGCCAGCAGTCCCTACGGGACAGGGGGAAAACTGTTTTTT
TRBV12-5,.,.,TRBJ1-5,CASGLAPSNQPQHF,TGTGCTAGTGGTTTGGCCCCCTCTAATCAGCCCCAGCATTTT
TRBV18,.,TRBD1,TRBJ2-7,CASSRQGVYEQYF,TGTGCCAGCTCACGACAGGGTGTCTACGAGCAGTACTTC
TRBV2,.,TRBD1,TRBJ1-2,CASSGDRVKGYTF,TGTGCCAGCAGTGGAGACAGGGTAAAAGGCTACACCTTC
TRBV28,.,TRBD1,TRBJ1-2,CASSSATGDSYYGYTF,TGTGCCAGCAGTTCCGCAACCGGGGACAGCTACTATGGCTACACCTTC
TRBV4-1,.,TRBD2,TRBJ2-7,CASSHAPLAGELSYEQYF,TGCGCCAGCAGCCACGCCCCCCTAGCGGGAGAACTAAGCTACGAGCAGTACTTC
TRBV12-3/TRBV12-4,.,.,TRBJ2-7,CASSTSLSEQYF,TGTGCCAGCAGTACGAGCCTAAGCGAGCAGTACTTC
TRBV7-9,.,TRBD1,TRBJ2-7,CASSRTGLTYEQYF,TGTGCCAGCAGCCGGACAGGGCTGACCTACGAGCAGTACTTC
TRBV6-4,.,.,TRBJ2-2,CASSEQGSIGELFF,TGTGCCAGCAGTGAACAGGGCTCGATCGGGGAGCTGTTTTTT
TRBV7-9,.,.,TRBJ1-4,CASSPHGTSNEKLFF,TGTGCCAGCAGCCCACATGGGACAAGCAATGAAAAACTGTTTTTT
TRBV28,.,.,TRBJ2-3,CASRTPSGRGRTDTQYF,TGTGCCAGCAGAACCCCCTCCGGCAGGGGTCGCACAGATACGCAGTATTTT
TRBV30,.,TRBD1,TRBJ1-1,CAWGTGATEAFF,TGTGCCTGGGGCACAGGGGCCACTGAAGCTTTCTTT
TRBV7-8,.,TRBD2,TRBJ2-2,CASSLHPAGGGTGELFF,TGTGCCAGCAGCCTACACCCTGCGGGAGGAGGGACCGGGGAGCTGTTTTTT
TRBV28,.,TRBD2,TRBJ2-4,CASSPSGTSGRSKNIQYF,TGTGCCAGCAGCCCTTCCGGGACTAGCGGGAGATCAAAAAACATTCAGTACTTC
TRBV5-4,few,.,TRBJ1-2,CASSTEGGTVYGYTF,TGTGCCAGCAGCACGGAGGGTGGGACGGTCTATGGCTACACCTTC
TRBV30,.,.,TRBJ2-3,CAWSVGVDTQYF,TGTGCCTGGAGTGTAGGAGTGGATACGCAGTATTTT
TRBV5-1,once,TRBD2,TRBJ2-1,CASSLGAGTSGTQQFF,TGCGCCAGCAGCTTGGGAGCCGGGACTAGCGGGACCCAGCAGTTCTTC